The T cell receptor beta chain under discussion was sequenced for a study of T cells after posttransplantation cyclophosphamide. The related graft donor's blood sample was taken on the day of bone marrow donation. In regard to this clone: No antigen is known for it.

Clones were read by immunoSEQ multiplex PCR, and TCRdb kept only the in-frame ones, dropping some. This sample has fewer than 60,000 clones, with 90% to 95% found just once. Findings and limits, study-wide: Recipient CMV seropositivity and CMV reactivation strongly tracked TRB clonality. Donor-recipient repertoire similarity was low at 1-2 months, rising over year one.

The origin of this receptor is a woman in her 30s in good health and a related stem cell transplant donor. The sample consisted of PBMCs.

CDR3 residues: CASSGSGPAATETQYF. DNA for the CDR3: TGTGCCAGCAGTGGCTCGGGGCCCGCCGCAACGGAGACCCAGTACTTC. This chain joins TRBV6-4 and TRBJ2-5; D is possibly TRBD1 or TRBD2 (5 bases each). The CDR3 covers 16 residues. Trimming took off 4 bases at V and 5 bases at J, with 20 bases between the two ends. Germline loops: CDR1 MRHNA, CDR2 SNTAGT.